This T cell receptor beta chain was profiled in a study of T-cell reconstitution after alpha-beta-depleted transplantation in children. Study observations and caveats: Several patients had high TCRbeta diversity at day 60; it came from surviving recipient T cells and thymic progenitors.

The CDR3 consists of 13 residues. Looked up from germline, CDR1 is SGHRS and CDR2 is YFSETQ. V was shortened by 5 bases and J by 11 bases, with 19 bases between the two germline ends. Turning to this clonotype: Its antigen is unknown.

A TCRbeta library incorporating unique molecular identifiers was prepared. TCRdb passed the PCR reads through MiXCR, listing each CDR3 protein once. The profile shows 450,000 to 600,000 distinct CDR3 sequences, 10% to 15% of them singletons. The chain recombines TRBV5-1 with TRBJ1-1, with D maybe TRBD1 (6 bases). The sample was PBMCs, mostly from graft donor cells, taken 360 days after TCRalphabeta/CD19-depleted stem cell transplant. The clonotype was recovered from a male patient between 10 and 17 years old who had a stem cell transplant for acute myeloid leukemia, so the T cells may come from the graft donor. The CDR3 bases are TGCGCCAGCAGTTCAACACCGGACAGCTGGGCTTTCTTT. Translation gives CASSSTPDSWAFF.